Listed below are T cell receptor beta chains from one sample, sequenced in a study of OX40 agonist ivuxolimab in advanced cancers. Data came from immunoSEQ multiplex PCR; TCRdb stores just in-frame clones and leaves some out. The data contain about 72,000 clones, 88% of them singletons. The material was CD4+ or CD8+ T cells sorted from blood, obtained in a trial of the OX40 agonist ivuxolimab. The receptors derive from an adult with an advanced solid tumor such as melanoma, head and neck, liver or kidney cancer. Each CDR3 is given with its conserved first and last residue. A D gene is named only where the DNA matches it firmly. Some rows have no size entry. The others give once, few or many, or a class for an expanded clone.

v_call	clone_size	j_call	d_call	cdr3_length	cdr3_aa	cdr3_nt
TRBV4-2	NA	TRBJ2-1	NA	15	CASSQAVADYNEQFF	TGTGCCAGCAGCCAAGCGGTAGCGGATTACAATGAGCAGTTCTTC
TRBV30	few	TRBJ1-1	NA	13	CAWSPRPNTEAFF	TGTGCCTGGAGTCCCAGACCGAACACTGAAGCTTTCTTT
TRBV6-1	NA	TRBJ2-7	NA	12	CASSEPGYEQYF	TGTGCCAGCAGTGAACCCGGCTACGAGCAGTACTTC
TRBV6-5	NA	TRBJ1-5	NA	13	CASSYSSGQPQHF	TGTGCCAGCAGTTACTCGAGTGGGCAGCCCCAGCATTTT
TRBV19	NA	TRBJ1-5	TRBD1	14	CASSYRGPNQPQHF	TGTGCCAGTAGTTACAGGGGGCCCAATCAGCCCCAGCATTTT
TRBV6-5	once	TRBJ1-1	NA	15	CASSSAAAQNTEAFF	TGTGCCAGCAGCTCTGCAGCGGCTCAGAACACTGAAGCTTTCTTT
TRBV14	NA	TRBJ1-1	NA	14	CASKRSTDVTEAFF	TGTGCCAGCAAGCGGTCAACGGACGTAACTGAAGCTTTCTTT
TRBV28	NA	TRBJ2-7	TRBD1	15	CASSFGDRDLYEQYF	TGTGCCAGCAGTTTTGGGGACAGGGACCTGTACGAGCAGTACTTC
TRBV5-4	NA	TRBJ2-2	TRBD2	14	CASTLAGWTGELFF	TGTGCCAGCACCTTAGCGGGCTGGACCGGGGAGCTGTTTTTT
TRBV12-5	NA	TRBJ2-5	NA	15	CASGSPQGSQETQYF	TGTGCTAGTGGCTCTCCCCAGGGGTCCCAAGAGACCCAGTACTTC
TRBV5-4	NA	TRBJ1-4	NA	13	CASSPDIGEKLFF	TGTGCCAGCAGCCCGGACATTGGAGAAAAACTGTTTTTT
TRBV6-1	NA	TRBJ2-1	TRBD1	14	CASSGGQGVNEQFF	TGTGCCAGCAGTGGCGGACAGGGAGTGAATGAGCAGTTCTTC
TRBV15	NA	TRBJ2-1	NA	17	CATSSVRGGDTYNEQFF	TGTGCCACCAGCAGTGTAAGGGGGGGGGATACCTACAATGAGCAGTTCTTC
TRBV11-3	NA	TRBJ2-4	NA	14	CASSLSLAKNIQYF	TGTGCCAGCAGCTTATCTCTAGCCAAAAACATTCAGTACTTC
TRBV9	few	TRBJ1-1	NA	14	CASSADGSNTEAFF	TGTGCCAGCAGCGCCGACGGATCGAACACTGAAGCTTTCTTT
TRBV11-3	NA	TRBJ2-1	TRBD2	16	CASSQPGLAFINEQFF	TGTGCCAGCAGCCAGCCGGGACTAGCGTTTATTAATGAGCAGTTCTTC
TRBV5-1	NA	TRBJ1-1	TRBD1	15	CASSQGGTVGKRAFF	TGCGCCAGCAGCCAGGGGGGAACGGTCGGTAAAAGAGCTTTCTTT
TRBV27	NA	TRBJ2-7	TRBD1	15	CASSLYGTELREQYF	TGTGCCAGCAGTTTATATGGGACAGAACTACGAGAGCAGTACTTC
TRBV19	NA	TRBJ2-6	TRBD2	15	CASGEGRSGANVLTF	TGTGCCAGCGGGGAGGGGAGGTCTGGGGCCAACGTCCTGACTTTC
TRBV10-3	NA	TRBJ1-4	NA	13	CAISPSQNEKLFF	TGTGCCATCAGCCCCAGCCAAAATGAAAAACTGTTTTTT